This T cell receptor beta chain originates from a study of patients and donors after allogeneic stem cell transplantation. V gave up 3 bases and J gave up 1 base; unmatched junction bases: 0. Germline CDR1 and CDR2: MGHRA and YSYEKL. The length of the CDR3 is 15 residues. One entry per CDR3 protein, called by TCRdb with MiXCR from the RT-PCR reads. The table lists some 880,000 distinct CDR3 sequences, about a sixth of them singletons. This chain uses TRBV4-1 with TRBJ2-2; 9 positions agree with TRBD2. The source material was blood, either unsorted or a sorted T cell fraction (not recorded which). The sequence was obtained from a human donor who was either an allogeneic HSCT recipient or a stem cell or donor lymphocyte infusion donor (not recorded which). It is not recorded whose cells these are; they may come from a transplant donor. DNA for the CDR3: TGCGCCAGCAGCCATAGCGGGGGGAACACCGGGGAGCTGTTTTTT. Its translation is CASSHSGGNTGELFF.